The clone carrying this T cell receptor (beta chain) showed up just a few times. No antigen is known for it. TCRdb called the RT-PCR reads again in MiXCR, with one record for every CDR3 protein. The sample holds approximately 500,000 distinct CDR3 sequences, about an eighth seen once. CDR3 length: 14 amino acids. V was clipped by 4 bases and J by 7 bases, with 13 bases between them. This sample is part of a study of response to subunit inactivated influenza vaccine. Study results and limitations: Authors suggested each seasonal flu vaccination may recruit only limited numbers of new T cells.

The TCR comes from a man between 50 and 59 years old who received an inactivated influenza vaccine. The sample in question was PBMCs from blood, obtained roughly 45 days after vaccination. The chain employs TRBV12-3 or TRBV12-4 and TRBJ1-4; D possibly corresponds to TRBD1 (6 bases). As DNA, the CDR3 is TGTGCCAGCAGTTCGACAGGAATGGGTGAAAAACTGTTTTTT. Amino acid sequence: CASSSTGMGEKLFF.